This T cell receptor (beta chain) came from a study of blood T cell repertoires in COVID-19 (dated by TCRdb to about 2020). In the study overall: The collaborator samples originated in the United States, Italy and Spain and spanned the acute and convalescent phases of COVID-19. HLA class I and class II types, where available, came from metadata supplied by the sample provider rather than from assay-based typing. The prospective study material was composed of cDNA or gDNA derived from T cells, B-cell-depleted T cells, or PBMCs. The dataset comprised deeply sampled blood TCRbeta repertoires from subjects exposed to, actively infected with, or recovered from COVID-19. Samples came from the ongoing ImmuneRACE study (first 160 participants) plus 1,254 subjects from 6 global collaborators. A freely available public database, intended as a resource for researchers studying the immune response to SARS-CoV-2, is where the repertoires were released. A de-identified subject ID, COVID-19 status, age in years and sex were almost always included in the sample metadata. Summary of the overall study and its limitations: How much clinical and demographic metadata was included differed by source and by participant, and the metadata was provided uncurated.

The immunoSEQ Assay, a bias-controlled multiplex PCR, was used to amplify TCRbeta CDR3 regions from genomic DNA. The original methods were these. Nucleated cell counts per sample were estimated from amplification of reference gene primers within the assay. Sequence reads were collapsed and filtered to measure the absolute abundance of every unique TCRbeta CDR3 rearrangement. For each sample, productive Simpson clonality was calculated as the square root of Simpson's diversity index over productive rearrangements. TCRdb provides this immuneACCESS table in a form limited to in-frame rearrangements. Some clones are lacking; in checked studies, under half of them reflect an unresolved V gene, and why the rest are absent is not known. V and J calls plus clone size are reproduced from that table; the DNA served to infer D and trimming. The sample records about 160,000 clones, approximately 81% of which are singletons. The top ten hold roughly 1% of the sample.

The CDR3 covers 19 residues, taking in both the cysteine and the phenylalanine. Left in the record is the CDR3 DNA by itself, 57 bases read in frame from the first base. CDR1 and CDR2 were assigned from the germline V gene as KGHDR and SFDVKD. The V end gives up 4 bases and the J end 0 bases, leaving 11 bases in the junction not matched to a gene. Collaborating institutions collected whole blood in K2EDTA tubes following their own protocols. Collaborator samples were shipped for TCRbeta analysis as frozen whole blood, isolated PBMCs, or DNA extracted from either sample type. Concerning this clone: The antigen it recognizes is unknown. Base qualities are missing; no much larger clone stands one base away.

The sequenced material came from peripheral blood. This TCR was recovered from a man aged 35-49 years with acute or convalescent COVID-19. Rearrangement joined TRBV24-1 to TRBJ1-4, and 9 junction bases match TRBD1. Here is the DNA: TGTGCCACCAGTGAGACCGGGACAGGGAAAATTACAACTAATGAAAAACTGTTTTTT. It codes for CATSETGTGKITTNEKLFF.